This T cell receptor (beta chain) was captured by sequencing in a study of T cell changes during pregnancy in multiple sclerosis (dated by TCRdb to between 2019 and 2020). Background on the whole study: The study examined how the T cell repertoire changed over the course of pregnancy in women with multiple sclerosis.

Of note for this clone: Its specific antigen is unknown. Base qualities are not at hand, and no much larger clone is one base apart.

The library was produced with the immunoSEQ multiplex PCR assay. In its TCRdb copy, this immuneACCESS table keeps in-frame sequences only and misses some clones. Where compared with another copy, unresolved V genes explain less than half of these, and the others have no known cause. The sample records about 69,000 clones, roughly nine tenths of which are singletons. Clones ranked in the top ten supply 0.29% of the sample. Via the germline V gene (reference sequence), CDR1 is SEHNR and CDR2 FQNEAQ. Trimming costs V 3 bases and J 12 bases, and their ends lie 12 bases apart. The CDR3 has 12 amino acids, counting the end cysteine and phenylalanine. The only DNA kept is the CDR3, 36 bases in frame from the first base.

The V and J genes are TRBV7-9 and TRBJ2-1, with no confident D gene call. The sequencing here drew on CD4+ T cells from peripheral blood mononuclear cells, taken in the third trimester of pregnancy. This TCR came from a female donor in good health, enrolled as a control in a pregnancy study. The CDR3 is CASSFTDWMQFF. The nucleotide sequence is TGTGCCAGCAGCTTTACAGATTGGATGCAGTTCTTC.